The T cell receptor (beta chain) described here comes from a study of T cell responses to AZD1222 COVID-19 vaccine listed by TCRdb under 2021. The study in broad terms: TCR sequencing was performed for roughly 240 trial participants, of whom about 200 were given two doses of AZD1222 and some 25 were given two doses of MenACWY control vaccine. Trial participants were enrolled by age into subgroups of 18-55, 56-69 and 70-plus years, and around 150, 28 and 57 TCR-sequenced participants, respectively, were included in these subgroups. Paper-wide results and their limitations: In the small 56-69-year group, the increase in depth fell short of significance, most likely because of low power. No day 14 peak-response samples were available, so repertoires were characterized only after the peak T cell response. Epitopes outside the regions mutated in the B.1.351 and B.1.1.7 variants were reportedly recognized by nearly half of the unique spike-specific TCRs. Most participants were white British and females outnumbered males, and the authors suggested that clonal diversity may have been underestimated. Spike-specific TCR breadth and depth rose significantly after two AZD1222 doses compared with day 0 and with MenACWY recipients. Only five to seven AZD1222 recipients were SARS-CoV-2 seropositive at baseline, limiting conclusions about previously exposed vaccinees. The whole spike protein was spanned by vaccine-associated CD4 TCRs, and dominant responses were seen in regions 160-218 and 743-854.

The time point label on this specimen signifies: about 28 days (+/-7) after the second vaccine dose. AZD1222 recipients with second doses at about 4 weeks or about 12 weeks were pooled, because spike-specific TCR depth and breadth did not differ between schedules. Samples from vaccinated people were obtained from the UK trials COV001 and COV002, which included a single-blind randomized controlled phase 2/3 trial of AZD1222 (ChAdOx1 nCoV-19) in healthy adults. For TCRbeta chain sequencing, PBMC samples were collected from trial participants at day 0 and at day 28 after the second dose. A note on this clone: Its antigen remains unidentified. Base-call qualities are not available, and no considerably larger clone is one nucleotide away.

The CDR3 regions of human TCRbeta chains were subjected to immunosequencing. The authors' pipeline ran thus. TCRs in the repertoires were matched against a reference library of SARS-CoV-2-specific TCRs that had been generated with the MIRA antigen-specificity platform. Breadth meant the fraction of unique TCRs that were SARS-CoV-2-associated, whereas depth meant the fraction of total T cells that were SARS-CoV-2-associated. Using the MIRA data, every spike-specific TCR was mapped to the spike region that the TCR reacted to and assigned to either a CD4 or a CD8 class. Log10-transformed breadth and depth values were compared by one-way ANOVA with Sidak's multiple comparisons tests. Sourced from immuneACCESS, this table was stored by TCRdb with only in-frame sequences that have V and J called. A share of the clones is absent; for the studies checked, an unresolved V gene accounts for under half, and the remainder has no known explanation. D and trimming come from the DNA, and the V and J calls and clone size come from that table. The sample data list approximately 300,000 clones, and about 94% of these were observed just once. The ten most abundant clones make up about 0.5% of the sample.

Reading from cysteine to phenylalanine, the CDR3 counts 14 amino acids. The retained sequence is limited to the CDR3, 42 bases, with the frame set at the first base. From a lookup of the germline V gene, CDR1 and CDR2 are SGHRS and YFSETQ. V loses 2 bases of germline sequence and J loses 3 bases, and the interval between the two ends is 11 bases. Recombination joined TRBV5-1 with TRBJ1-1; perhaps TRBD1 is the D gene, with 5 bases matching. This clonotype originated in an adult who received the AZD1222 COVID-19 vaccine. The sample here was peripheral blood, taken 28 days after the second AZD1222 dose. The CDR3 is CASSLVVGDTEAFF. The nucleotide sequence is TGCGCCAGCAGCTTAGTAGTGGGGGACACTGAAGCTTTCTTT.